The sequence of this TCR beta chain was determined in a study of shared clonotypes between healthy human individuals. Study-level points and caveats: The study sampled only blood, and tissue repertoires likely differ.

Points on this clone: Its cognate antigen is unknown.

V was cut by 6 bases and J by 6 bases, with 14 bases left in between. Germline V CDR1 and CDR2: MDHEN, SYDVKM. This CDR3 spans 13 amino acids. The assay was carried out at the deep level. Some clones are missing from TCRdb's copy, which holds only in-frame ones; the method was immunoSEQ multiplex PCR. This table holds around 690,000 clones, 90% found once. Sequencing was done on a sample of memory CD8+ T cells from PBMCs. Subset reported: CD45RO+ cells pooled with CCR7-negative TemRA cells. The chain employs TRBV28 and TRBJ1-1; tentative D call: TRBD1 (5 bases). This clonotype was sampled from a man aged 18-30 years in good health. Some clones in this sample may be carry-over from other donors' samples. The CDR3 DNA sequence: TGTGCCAGCAGCCGCGGGGTGGGGGCTGAAGCTTTCTTT. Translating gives CASSRGVGAEAFF. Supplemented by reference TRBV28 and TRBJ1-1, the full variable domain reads DVKVTQSSRYLVKRTGEKVFLECVQDMDHENMFWYRQDPGLGLRLIYFSYDVKMKEKGDIPEGYSVSREKKERFSLILESASTNQTSMYLCASSRGVGAEAFFGQGTRLTVV.